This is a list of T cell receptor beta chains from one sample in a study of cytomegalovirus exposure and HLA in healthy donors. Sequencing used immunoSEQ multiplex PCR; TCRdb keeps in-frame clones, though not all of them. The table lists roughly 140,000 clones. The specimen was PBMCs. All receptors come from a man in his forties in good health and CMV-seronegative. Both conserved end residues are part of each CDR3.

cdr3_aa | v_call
CASTYRVDQPQHF | TRBV28
CASGLILGVLPDTQYF | TRBV12-5
CASSPSSTDTQYF | TRBV18
CASSPGYPGEAGYTF | TRBV18
CASSYDRGLNEQYF | TRBV5-4
CASSRTGLAGGEQFF | TRBV5-4
CASSLGAKETQYF | TRBV5-1
CVSLAGSTDTQYF | TRBV28
CASSLVARQGHGYTF | TRBV5-5
CASRRGLAGRFPTQYF | TRBV11-2
CASSVTQDSPLHF | TRBV7-3
CARIPGTRYNEQFF | TRBV19
CASSVGVAGELFF | TRBV2
CASSNQQGSNYGYTF | TRBV7-2
CASSFSYSSVADTQYF | TRBV7-8